The clone carrying this T cell receptor (beta chain) was seen a handful of times. Its antigen is currently unknown. TCRdb independently ran MiXCR on the reads; one entry per CDR3 protein. This table holds under 70,000 distinct CDR3 sequences, around 33% found once. The CDR3 runs to 14 residues. Losses at the gene ends were 6 bases for V and 5 bases for J; bases not matched to a gene: 7. Germline V gives CDR1 SGHTA, CDR2 FQGNSA. This entry is derived from a study of T cell repertoires in cytomegalovirus infection. At the level of the study: It was the public TCR beta signatures that indicated both CMV infection and matching HLA type. Study-wide results and caveats: HLA-C-restricted CMV clonotypes gave the most frequent clonotype in two of eight donors.

The gene calls are TRBV7-2 and TRBJ2-7, with TRBD1 matching 10 bases. This receptor was taken from a human donor in good health (CMV status not recorded). Some clones in this sample may be carry-over from other donors' samples. The sequenced sample was PBMCs, sequenced either directly or after in vitro stimulation (not recorded which). In DNA, the CDR3 is TGTGCCAGCAGAACGGGGACAGGGGACGACGAGCAGTACTTC. This gives the protein CASRTGTGDDEQYF.